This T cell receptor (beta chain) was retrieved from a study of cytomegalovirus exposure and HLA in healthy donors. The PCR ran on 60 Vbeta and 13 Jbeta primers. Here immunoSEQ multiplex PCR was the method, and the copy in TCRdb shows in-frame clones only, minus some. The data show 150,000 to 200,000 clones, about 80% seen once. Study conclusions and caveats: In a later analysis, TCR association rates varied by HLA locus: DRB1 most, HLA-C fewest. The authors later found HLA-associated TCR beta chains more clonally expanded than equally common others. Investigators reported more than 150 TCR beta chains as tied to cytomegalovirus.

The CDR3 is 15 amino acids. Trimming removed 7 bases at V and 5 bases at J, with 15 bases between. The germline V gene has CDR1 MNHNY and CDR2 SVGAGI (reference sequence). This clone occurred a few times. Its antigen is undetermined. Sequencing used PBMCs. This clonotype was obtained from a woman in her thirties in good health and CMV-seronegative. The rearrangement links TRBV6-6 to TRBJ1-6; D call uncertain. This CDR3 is CASTFPGSNNSPLHF. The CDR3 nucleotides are TGTGCCAGCACCTTCCCGGGGTCGAATAATTCACCCCTCCACTTT.